These 5 T cell receptor beta chains were all obtained from the same sample, sequenced in a study of blood T cell repertoires in COVID-19. Sequencing was performed with immunoSEQ multiplex PCR; in TCRdb, only in-frame clones are kept and a portion is missing. Among just over 300,000 clones listed, about nine tenths were seen once. Sequencing was done on a sample of PBMCs or T cells enriched from blood (not recorded which). The source is a man aged 25-40 years who had recovered from COVID-19.

The chain is built from TRBV27 and TRBJ1-1; weak D call: TRBD1 (6 bases). V was clipped by 5 bases and J by 0 bases, with 13 bases between them. The length of the CDR3 is 15 residues. Germline V gene sequence: CDR1 MNHEY, CDR2 SMNVEV (reference sequence). CDR3 residues: CASSITTGLNTEAFF. The CDR3 region has the DNA TGTGCCAGCAGTATAACGACAGGCCTGAACACTGAAGCTTTCTTT.

The chain uses TRBV19 and TRBJ2-5; D gene ambiguous. V dropped 5 bases and J dropped 4 bases, with 5 bases sitting between them. The CDR3 is 11 residues long. Germline V gene sequence: CDR1 LNHDA, CDR2 SQIVND (reference sequence). CDR3 region: CASSFRETQYF. For the CDR3, the DNA is TGTGCCAGTAGTTTCCGAGAGACCCAGTACTTC. The variable domain in full, with the rest retrieved from reference TRBV19 and TRBJ2-5, is DGGITQSPKYLFRKEGQNVTLSCEQNLNHDAMYWYRQDPGQGLRLIYYSQIVNDFQKGDIAEGYSVSREKKESFPLTVTSAQKNPTAFYLCASSFRETQYFGPGTRLLVL.

The V and J genes are TRBV5-1 and TRBJ2-3; perhaps TRBD1 as D (6 bases). The CDR3 runs to 15 residues. V dropped 1 base and J dropped 2 bases, with 11 bases sitting between them. Per the germline V gene, CDR1 is SGHRS and CDR2 is YFSETQ. The CDR3 sequence: CASSLQGPITDTQYF. In DNA, the CDR3 is TGCGCCAGCAGCTTGCAGGGGCCGATCACAGATACGCAGTATTTT.

This clone appeared many times. The chain recombines TRBV30 with TRBJ2-7; TRBD1 might be the D (6 bases). This CDR3 comprises 12 residues. Per germline, CDR1 GTSNPN and CDR2 SVGIG (reference sequence). The V end was cut by 5 bases, the J end by 2 bases, with 10 bases between. The CDR3 region has the DNA TGTGCCTGGGCTAAGGGGGCCTACGAGCAGTACTTC. This gives the protein CAWAKGAYEQYF.

This chain connects TRBV19 to TRBJ1-1; D may be TRBD1 (5 bases). Germline V lookup: CDR1 LNHDA, CDR2 SQIVND (reference sequence). Between the trimmed V and J ends, which lost 9 bases and 3 bases, there was a span of 11 bases. CDR3 size: 12 residues. This CDR3 reads CARPGGDTEAFF. As DNA, the CDR3 is TGTGCCAGACCCGGGGGGGACACTGAAGCTTTCTTT. The full variable domain, in which reference TRBV19 and TRBJ1-1 provide the parts outside the CDR3, is DGGITQSPKYLFRKEGQNVTLSCEQNLNHDAMYWYRQDPGQGLRLIYYSQIVNDFQKGDIAEGYSVSREKKESFPLTVTSAQKNPTAFYLCARPGGDTEAFFGQGTRLTVV.